Here is one TCR beta chain with its context. The data originate from a study of CD8 T cells in Susac syndrome. High-throughput TCR beta sequencing covered peripheral CD8+ and CD4+ T cells. The TEMRA cells underwent FACS enrichment, while the CD8+ and CD4+ T cells underwent negative isolation. The CDR3 consists of 15 residues. Germline loops: CDR1 KGHDR, CDR2 SFDVKD. V dropped 3 bases and J dropped 4; count of bases not matched to a gene: 5. Reverse transcription of roughly 0.45 to 1 ug RNA was carried out with random hexamers. immunoSEQ multiplex PCR amplified TCR beta CDR3 across 54 Vbeta, 13 Jbeta. TCRdb re-derived calls from the immunoSEQ multiplex PCR reads in MiXCR, one entry per CDR3 protein. The data hold some 110,000 distinct CDR3 sequences, with approximately 93% observed a single time.

The sequenced sample was CD4+ T cells from PBMCs. The chain is built from TRBV24-1 and TRBJ1-5, with TRBD1 matching over 7 bases. This receptor was obtained from a human donor with multiple sclerosis. The CDR3 DNA follows: TGTGCCACCAGTGATACGGGACAGCTTAATCAGCCCCAGCATTTT. Protein: CATSDTGQLNQPQHF.